These 24 T cell receptor beta chains were all obtained from the same sample, sequenced in a study of PD-L1 blockade in urothelial cancer. Profiled with immunoSEQ multiplex PCR; TCRdb holds only in-frame clones, not every one. The sample yields around 100,000 clones, over 75% seen once. Time point defined: pretreatment peripheral blood. The material sequenced was PBMCs, taken around atezolizumab (anti-PD-L1) treatment. The origin of the receptors is a man between 60 and 75 years old with urothelial cancer.

The rearrangement uses TRBV21-1 and TRBJ2-7; TRBD1 is the table's D call, not checked against the DNA. TRBV21-1 is annotated as a pseudogene. The CDR3 is 11 residues long. This CDR3 is CASSWALEQYF. The CDR3 DNA follows: TGTGCCAGCAGTTGGGCACTTGAGCAGTACTTC.

This chain connects TRBV5-1 to TRBJ2-3, with D possibly being TRBD2 (6 bases). V dropped 4 bases and J dropped 2 bases, with 8 bases sitting between them. CDR3 length: 13 amino acids. Germline V gene sequence: CDR1 SGHRS, CDR2 YFSETQ. The CDR3 coding sequence is TGCGCCAGCAGCCGGGACTCCACAGATACGCAGTATTTT. This codes for CASSRDSTDTQYF.

This clone occurred once. The chain uses TRBV16 and TRBJ2-7, with 10 nucleotides matching TRBD1. Germline CDR1 is KGHSY and CDR2 is FQNENV. The ends lost 3 bases at V and 5 bases at J; junction bases unmatched: 4. The CDR3 length is 14 residues. The CDR3 DNA reads TGTGCCAGCAGCCACCGGACAGGGGGTGACGAGCAGTACTTC. As protein: CASSHRTGGDEQYF.

The genes are TRBV27 and TRBJ1-6, with D possibly matching TRBD1 (6 bases). V was cut by 3 bases and J by 9 bases, with 12 bases left in between. Germline V gives CDR1 MNHEY, CDR2 SMNVEV (reference sequence). The CDR3 spans 14 residues. CDR3: CASSLEQGISPLHF. DNA for the CDR3: TGTGCCAGCAGTTTGGAACAGGGAATTTCACCCCTCCACTTT.

The chain combines TRBV2 with TRBJ2-3; 7 positions match TRBD2. With V trimmed by 1 base and J by 5 bases, 6 bases remained unmatched. Germline assignment: CDR1 SNHLY and CDR2 FYNNEI. The CDR3 sequence is 15 residues long. The CDR3 nucleotides read TGTGCCAGCAGTGAAGGTCGGGGGGTGGGAGATACGCAGTATTTT. Amino acid sequence: CASSEGRGVGDTQYF.

This rearrangement joins TRBV28 to TRBJ2-7; the D gene is possibly TRBD1 (6 bases). There are 14 residues in the CDR3. With 11 bases removed from V and 3 bases from J, the gap between germline ends came to 20 bases. CDR1 and CDR2 (germline): MDHEN, SYDVKM. The CDR3 here is CAEGEGRNLYEQYF. DNA of the CDR3: TGTGCCGAGGGGGAAGGCAGGAATCTCTACGAGCAGTACTTC.

This chain links TRBV7-3 with TRBJ1-4; D remains ambiguous. V lost 4 bases and J lost 8, with 11 bases in between. This CDR3 has 13 residues. Germline CDR1 and CDR2: SGHTA and FQGTGA. CDR3 residues: CASSSTPGEKLFF. The CDR3 coding sequence is TGTGCCAGCAGCTCCACCCCGGGGGAAAAACTGTTTTTT.

V usage is TRBV29-1 and J usage is TRBJ2-7; a possible D gene is TRBD1 (6 bases). Trimming shortened V by 7 bases and J by 2 bases, and 9 bases separated the two germline ends. Per germline, CDR1 SQVTM and CDR2 ANQGSEA. The CDR3 runs 11 residues. The CDR3 loop is CSGGQAYEQYF. DNA for the CDR3: TGCAGCGGGGGACAAGCCTACGAGCAGTACTTC.

The gene calls are TRBV19 and TRBJ2-5, with 8 bases matching TRBD2. CDR1 LNHDA and CDR2 SQIVND come from the germline V gene (reference sequence). V lost 9 bases and J lost 5; bases outside the gene matches: 8. The CDR3 is made up of 13 amino acids. CDR3 in amino acids: CASQAGDGETQYF. Here the CDR3 DNA reads TGTGCCAGCCAAGCGGGAGATGGGGAGACCCAGTACTTC.

The J gene is TRBJ1-3, the V gene TRBV7-9, with D tentatively TRBD1 (6 bases). The V and J ends lost 8 bases and 4 bases respectively, with 18 bases between them. The CDR3 consists of 15 residues. Germline-derived CDR1 and CDR2 are SEHNR and FQNEAQ (reference sequence). As DNA, the CDR3 is TGTGCCAGCGCTACTGGGGGTCAGGGGGGAAACACCATATATTTT. Protein product: CASATGGQGGNTIYF.

The J gene is TRBJ1-2, the V gene TRBV2, with TRBD1 as a possible D gene (6 bases). V was trimmed by 7 bases and J by 6 bases, leaving 9 bases between them. Germline loops: CDR1 SNHLY, CDR2 FYNNEI. The CDR3 totals 11 residues. The CDR3 nucleotides are TGTGCCAGCATTGGGACAAATGGCTACACCTTC. Translated, it gives CASIGTNGYTF.

The chain couples TRBV5-4 to TRBJ2-1; D is unclear. This CDR3 contains 15 residues. Germline V gives CDR1 SGHNT, CDR2 YYREEE (reference sequence). The ends were cut back, 4 bases at V and 0 bases at J, with 11 bases in the middle. The CDR3 region has the DNA TGTGCCAGCAGCGCCAAACAGAGCTCCTACAATGAGCAGTTCTTC. Its protein product is CASSAKQSSYNEQFF.

With regard to this clone: The junction departs from the called germline gene at one end, perhaps through a read error. J is TRBJ1-2 and V is TRBV4-1; 8 positions match TRBD1. The germline V gene has CDR1 MGHRA and CDR2 YSYEKL. There are 15 residues in the CDR3. CDR3 sequence (DNA): TGCGCCAGCAGCGAAGAGGGACAGGTTAACTATGGCTACACCTTC. It encodes CASSEEGQVNYGYTF.

V is TRBV9 and J is TRBJ2-5; tentatively, D is TRBD2 (7 bases). The CDR3 has 16 residues. V was pared by 4 bases and J by 5 bases, with 21 bases between. In germline, CDR1 is SGDLS, CDR2 YYNGEE. Here the CDR3 DNA reads TGTGCCAGCAGCCCCCCCACCCGGGGGGCCGGGGAGACCCAGTACTTC. This codes for CASSPPTRGAGETQYF.

V gene TRBV27 combines with J gene TRBJ2-1; 10 nucleotides agree with TRBD1. The length of the CDR3 is 15 residues. Germline V gives CDR1 MNHEY, CDR2 SMNVEV (reference sequence). The V segment lost 5 bases and the J segment 2 bases; nucleotides outside the gene matches: 3. CDR3 nucleotide sequence: TGTGCCAGCAGTGAGGACAGGGGGGCCTACAATGAGCAGTTCTTC. Protein product: CASSEDRGAYNEQFF.

The chain combines TRBV19 with TRBJ2-6, with 8 bases aligning to TRBD1. Trimming took 6 bases from V and 2 from J; bases not matched to a gene: 6. The CDR3 covers 16 residues. Germline V gene sequence: CDR1 LNHDA, CDR2 SQIVND (reference sequence). Here the CDR3 reads CASRAGGFAGANVLTF. The CDR3 DNA reads as TGTGCCAGTAGAGCAGGGGGCTTCGCTGGGGCCAACGTCCTGACTTTC.

This chain uses TRBV28 with TRBJ2-7; D possibly corresponds to TRBD2 (5 bases). Per germline, CDR1 MDHEN and CDR2 SYDVKM. V lost 6 bases to trimming and J lost 0 bases, with 15 bases between them. This CDR3 spans 15 amino acids. CDR3 nucleotide sequence: TGTGCCAGCAGCCTCCCGGACTTTTTCTCCTACGAGCAGTACTTC. Encoded protein: CASSLPDFFSYEQYF.

The genes are TRBV18 and TRBJ1-2, with 9 bases identical to TRBD1. Germline lookup yields CDR1 KGHSH and CDR2 LQKENI. This CDR3 region has 16 residues. Germline trimming cut 1 base from V and 6 bases from J; bases unmatched to any gene: 9. The CDR3 nucleotides read TGTGCCAGCTCACCACAGAACACAGGGGGCGATGATGGCTACACCTTC. Translating it yields CASSPQNTGGDDGYTF.

The CDR3 nucleotides are TGTGCCAGCAGTGCAAGGACGGGGGAAACTGAAGCTTTCTTT. Translation gives CASSARTGETEAFF. This chain uses TRBV6-5 with TRBJ1-1; tentative D call: TRBD1 (5 bases). CDR1 is MNHEY and CDR2 is SVGAGI in the germline V gene. CDR3 length: 14 amino acids. The V gene lost 5 bases and the J gene lost 5 bases, with 15 bases spanning the gap.

The chain has TRBV30 and TRBJ2-7; D unclear. Looked up from germline, CDR1 is GTSNPN and CDR2 is SVGIG (reference sequence). The CDR3 is made up of 13 amino acids. Trimming left V 2 bases short and J 2 bases short, with 10 bases between. The CDR3 coding sequence is TGTGCCTGGAGTAACTCCCTAACCTACGAGCAGTACTTC. It encodes CAWSNSLTYEQYF.

The V call is TRBV11-1, the J call TRBJ1-1; TRBD1 is a possible D gene (5 bases). Germline assignment: CDR1 SGHAT and CDR2 FQDESV (reference sequence). Trimming took off 5 bases at V and 5 bases at J, with 24 bases between the two ends. CDR3 size: 17 residues. CDR3 in amino acids: CASSPTGTGVWDTEAFF. CDR3 bases: TGTGCCAGCAGCCCCACCGGGACGGGGGTTTGGGATACTGAAGCTTTCTTT.

This clone was found once. The CDR3 DNA reads TGTGCCAGCAGCCGGACAGGGGGCGGAGGCTATGGCTACACCTTC. This sequence encodes CASSRTGGGGYGYTF. This rearrangement joins TRBV16 to TRBJ1-2; the match to TRBD1 covers 11 bases. The CDR3 contains 15 residues. The V and J ends lost 4 bases and 4 bases, in that order; junction bases with no gene match: 5. From germline, CDR1 is KGHSY and CDR2 FQNENV.

The rearrangement joins TRBV30 to TRBJ2-7; the D gene is possibly TRBD1 (5 bases). Germline CDR1 reads GTSNPN; CDR2 reads SVGIG (reference sequence). This CDR3 contains 12 residues. The germline V and J ends were trimmed by 8 bases and 3 bases, with 14 bases remaining between them. The CDR3, as DNA: TGTGCCAGCACATCGCAGGGCTACGAGCAGTACTTC. Translation: CASTSQGYEQYF. The full variable domain, its missing parts supplied by reference TRBV30 and TRBJ2-7, is SQTIHQWPATLVQPVGSPLSLECTVEGTSNPNLYWYRQAAGRGLQLLFYSVGIGQISSEVPQNLSASRPQDRQFILSSKKLLLSDSGFYLCASTSQGYEQYFGPGTRLTVT.

CDR3 residues: CASSSLAGEQETQYF. The DNA for the CDR3 is TGTGCCAGCAGTTCCTTAGCGGGAGAACAAGAGACCCAGTACTTC. J is TRBJ2-5 and V is TRBV28, with 9 positions matching TRBD2. In germline, CDR1 is MDHEN, CDR2 SYDVKM. The length of the CDR3 is 15 residues. V dropped 4 bases and J dropped 2; count of bases not matched to a gene: 5.